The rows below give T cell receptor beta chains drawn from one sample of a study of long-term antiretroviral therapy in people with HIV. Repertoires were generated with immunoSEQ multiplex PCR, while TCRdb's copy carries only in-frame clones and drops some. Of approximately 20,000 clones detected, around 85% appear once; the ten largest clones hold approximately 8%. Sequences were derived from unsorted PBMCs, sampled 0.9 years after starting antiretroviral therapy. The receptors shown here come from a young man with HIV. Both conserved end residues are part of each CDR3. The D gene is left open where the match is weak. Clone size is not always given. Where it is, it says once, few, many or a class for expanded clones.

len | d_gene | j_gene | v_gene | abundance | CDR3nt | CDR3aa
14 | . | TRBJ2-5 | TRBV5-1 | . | TGCGCCAGCAGCTTGGATGGGGGGCGGGGGACCCAGTACTTC | CASSLDGGRGTQYF
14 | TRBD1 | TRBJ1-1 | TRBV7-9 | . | TGTGCCAGCAGCTTAGATTGGACAGGGGACCGGGCTTTCTTT | CASSLDWTGDRAFF
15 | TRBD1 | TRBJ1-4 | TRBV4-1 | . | TGCGCCAGCAGCCTGGCCGGGACAGGAAATGAAAAACTGTTTTTT | CASSLAGTGNEKLFF
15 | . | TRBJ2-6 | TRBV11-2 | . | TGTGCCAGCAGCTTAGGGGTTGGGGGGGCCAACGTCCTGACTTTC | CASSLGVGGANVLTF
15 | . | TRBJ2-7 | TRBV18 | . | TGTGCCAGCTCACCAGGGCAGGGGCCTTCCTACGAGCAGTACTTC | CASSPGQGPSYEQYF
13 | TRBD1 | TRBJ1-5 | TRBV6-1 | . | TGTGCCAGCCGGGGACAGGGCAATCAGCCCCAGCATTTT | CASRGQGNQPQHF
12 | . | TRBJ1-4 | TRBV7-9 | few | TGTGCCAGCAGCTTTGGTGGGGAAAAACTGTTTTTT | CASSFGGEKLFF
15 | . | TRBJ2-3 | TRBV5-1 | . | TGCGCCAGCAGCTTTACCCGGATTAGCACAGATACGCAGTATTTT | CASSFTRISTDTQYF
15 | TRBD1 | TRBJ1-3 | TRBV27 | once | TGTGCCAGCAGTAAATCACAGGGGACTGGAAACACCATATATTTT | CASSKSQGTGNTIYF
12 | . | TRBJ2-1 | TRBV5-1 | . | TGCGCCAGCAGCTTTGATGGGAATGAGCAGTTCTTC | CASSFDGNEQFF
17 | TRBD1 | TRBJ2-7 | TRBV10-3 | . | TGTGCCATCACCGGGGCCGGGACAGGGGGAGGTGGGTACGAGCAGTACTTC | CAITGAGTGGGGYEQYF
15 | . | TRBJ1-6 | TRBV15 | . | TGTGCCACCAGCAGAGAGGGAGGGCTTGATTCACCCCTCCACTTT | CATSREGGLDSPLHF
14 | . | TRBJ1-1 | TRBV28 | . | TGTGCCAGCAGGCTAGGGACCCCCAGCACTGAAGCTTTCTTT | CASRLGTPSTEAFF
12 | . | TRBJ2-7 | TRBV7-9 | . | TGTGCCAGCAGCCTAAATCCCTACGAGCAGTACTTC | CASSLNPYEQYF
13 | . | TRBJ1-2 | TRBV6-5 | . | TGTGCCAGCAGTTACGGGGGGGCTTATGGCTACACCTTC | CASSYGGAYGYTF
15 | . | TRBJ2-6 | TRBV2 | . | TGTGCCAGCAGTGATTCCAAGTCTGGGGCCAACGTCCTGACTTTC | CASSDSKSGANVLTF
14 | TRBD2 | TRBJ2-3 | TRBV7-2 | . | TGTGCCAGCATGAGTGGCGGGGGGGCCGTTACGCAGTATTTT | CASMSGGGAVTQYF
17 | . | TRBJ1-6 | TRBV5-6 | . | TGTGCCAGCAGCTACTCAGGCAGGGACACCTATAATTCACCCCTCCACTTT | CASSYSGRDTYNSPLHF
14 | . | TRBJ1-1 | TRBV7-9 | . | TGTGCCAGCAGCTCGGACAGAACCAACACTGAAGCTTTCTTT | CASSSDRTNTEAFF
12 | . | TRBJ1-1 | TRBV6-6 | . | TGTGCCAGTCTTAGGCCGAACACTGAAGCTTTCTTT | CASLRPNTEAFF
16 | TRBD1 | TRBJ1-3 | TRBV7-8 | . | TGTGCCAGCAGCTTATACGACAGGGGCTCTGGAAACACCATATATTTT | CASSLYDRGSGNTIYF
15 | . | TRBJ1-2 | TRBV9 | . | TGTGCCAGCAGCGTACAACTGGGGGGGCTCTATGGCTACACCTTC | CASSVQLGGLYGYTF
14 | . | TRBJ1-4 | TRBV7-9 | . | TGTGCCAGCAGCCTAGGGCCAACTAATGAAAAACTGTTTTTT | CASSLGPTNEKLFF
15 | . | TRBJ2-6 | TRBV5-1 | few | TGCGCCAGCAGCTTGGAAGGGGTTGGGGCCAACGTCCTGACTTTC | CASSLEGVGANVLTF
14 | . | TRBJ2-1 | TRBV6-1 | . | TGTGCCAGCAGTGAACCTACCGGCCCAAATGAGCAGTTCTTC | CASSEPTGPNEQFF
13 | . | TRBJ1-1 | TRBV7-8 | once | TGTGCCAGCAGCTTGAGCAGCAACACTGAAGCTTTCTTT | CASSLSSNTEAFF
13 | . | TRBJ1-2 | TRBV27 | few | TGTGCCAGCAGTTTATCAACAGGGCTGAGCTACACCTTC | CASSLSTGLSYTF
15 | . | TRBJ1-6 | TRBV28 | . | TGTGCCAGCAGTTCTAACAAGGTGGGGAATTCACCCCTCCACTTT | CASSSNKVGNSPLHF
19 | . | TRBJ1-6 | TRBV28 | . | TGTGCCAGCAGCCCCCTATGGACAACCGAAAGCTCCTATAATTCACCCCTCCACTTT | CASSPLWTTESSYNSPLHF
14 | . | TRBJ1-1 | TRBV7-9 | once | TGTGCCAGCAGCACAGGAGGCTGGAACACTGAAGCTTTCTTT | CASSTGGWNTEAFF
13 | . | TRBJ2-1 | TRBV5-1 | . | TGCGCCAGCGGAGAGGCCAGACTCAATGAGCAGTTCTTC | CASGEARLNEQFF
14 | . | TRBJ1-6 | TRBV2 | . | TGTGCCAGCAGTCAGGGCCTTGACCCCTCCCCCCTCCACTTT | CASSQGLDPSPLHF
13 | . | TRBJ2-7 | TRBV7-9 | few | TGTGCCAGCAGCCCTGGTACGTCCTACGAGCAGTACTTC | CASSPGTSYEQYF
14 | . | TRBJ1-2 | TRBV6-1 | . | TGTGCCAGCAGCGAGAGTGCAAACCCCCGTGGCTACACCTTC | CASSESANPRGYTF
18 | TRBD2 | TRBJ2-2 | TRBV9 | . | TGTGCCAGCAGCGACCCGGGAGGCAGCTCGTTGAACACCGGGGAGCTGTTTTTT | CASSDPGGSSLNTGELFF
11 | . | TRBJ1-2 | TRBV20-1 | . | TGCAGTGCTATTGGTGGGGCTGGCTACACCTTC | CSAIGGAGYTF
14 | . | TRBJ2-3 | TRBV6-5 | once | TGTGCCAGCAGGCAAGCCTTGGTAACAGATACGCAGTATTTT | CASRQALVTDTQYF
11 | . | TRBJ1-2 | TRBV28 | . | TGTGCCAGCAGTTCGAACTATGGCTACACCTTC | CASSSNYGYTF
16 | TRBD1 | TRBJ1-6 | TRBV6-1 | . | TGTGCCAGCAGTGAAGGGGGGGACAGGGCTAATTCACCCCTCCACTTT | CASSEGGDRANSPLHF
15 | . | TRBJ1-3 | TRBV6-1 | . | TGTGCCAGCAGTGAAAACGAGGGCTCTGGAAACACCATATATTTT | CASSENEGSGNTIYF
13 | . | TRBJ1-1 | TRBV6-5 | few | TGTGCCAGCAGCCCCGGACAGAACACTGAAGCTTTCTTT | CASSPGQNTEAFF
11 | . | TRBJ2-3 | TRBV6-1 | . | TGTGCCAGCCGCATTTGGGATACGCAGTATTTT | CASRIWDTQYF
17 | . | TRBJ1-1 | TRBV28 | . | TGTGCCAGCAGCAAACCCCTTGACAGGCCATGGGATCCTGAAGCTTTCTTT | CASSKPLDRPWDPEAFF
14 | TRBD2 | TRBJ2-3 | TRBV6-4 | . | TGTGCCAGCAGTGACGGGCTAGCGGGAGATACGCAGTATTTT | CASSDGLAGDTQYF
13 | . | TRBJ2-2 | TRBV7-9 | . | TGTGCCAGCCTTTCCAGTGGATTCGGGGAGCTGTTTTTT | CASLSSGFGELFF
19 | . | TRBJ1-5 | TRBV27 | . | TGTGCCAGCAGTTTCCCCCTTGTCTCGCGAAGGTGTTGCAATCAGCCCCAGCATTTT | CASSFPLVSRRCCNQPQHF
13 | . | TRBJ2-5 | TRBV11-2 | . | TGTGCCAGCAGCTATACAGGGTCGGAGACCCAGTACTTC | CASSYTGSETQYF
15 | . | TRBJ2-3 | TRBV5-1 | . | TGCGCCAGCAGCTTGGCGGGGGCTAGCACAGATACGCAGTATTTT | CASSLAGASTDTQYF
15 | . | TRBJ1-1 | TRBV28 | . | TGTGCCAGCAGTTTCCCTTGGATGGGCGACACTGAAGCTTTCTTT | CASSFPWMGDTEAFF
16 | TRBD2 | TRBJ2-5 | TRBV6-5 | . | TGTGCCAGCAGTTTAACCCTAGCGGGGGGCGAAGAGACCCAGTACTTC | CASSLTLAGGEETQYF
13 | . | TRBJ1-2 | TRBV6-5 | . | TGTGCCAGCAGAGTAGACAGTAACTATGGCTACACCTTC | CASRVDSNYGYTF
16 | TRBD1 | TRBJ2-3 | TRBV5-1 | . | TGCGCCAGCAGTGGTCCCCAGGGACAGGGGTCAGATACGCAGTATTTT | CASSGPQGQGSDTQYF
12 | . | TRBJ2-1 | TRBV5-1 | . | TGCGCCAGCAGCTTGGGAATGAGGGAGCAGTTCTTC | CASSLGMREQFF
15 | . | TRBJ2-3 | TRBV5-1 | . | TGCGCCAGCAGCTTGGCCGCGGGATTCACAGATACGCAGTATTTT | CASSLAAGFTDTQYF